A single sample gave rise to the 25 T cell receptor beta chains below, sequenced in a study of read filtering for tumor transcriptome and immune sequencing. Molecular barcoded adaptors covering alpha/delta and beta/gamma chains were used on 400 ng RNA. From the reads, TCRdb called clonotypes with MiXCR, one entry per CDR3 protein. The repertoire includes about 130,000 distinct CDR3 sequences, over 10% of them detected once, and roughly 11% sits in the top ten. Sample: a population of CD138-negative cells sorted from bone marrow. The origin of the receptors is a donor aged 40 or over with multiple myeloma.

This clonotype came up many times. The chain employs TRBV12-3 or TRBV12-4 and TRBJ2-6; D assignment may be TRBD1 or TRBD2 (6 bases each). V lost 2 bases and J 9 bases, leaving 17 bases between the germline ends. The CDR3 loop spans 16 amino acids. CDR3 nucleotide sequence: TGTGCCAGCAGTTTACTCGGGGGCCCTCCCGACAACGTCCTGACTTTC. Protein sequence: CASSLLGGPPDNVLTF.

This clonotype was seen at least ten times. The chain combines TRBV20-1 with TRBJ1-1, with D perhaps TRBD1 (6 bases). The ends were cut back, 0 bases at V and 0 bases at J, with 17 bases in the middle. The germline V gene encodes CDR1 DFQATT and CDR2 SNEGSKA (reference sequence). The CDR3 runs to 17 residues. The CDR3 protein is CSARDAVGGPVNTEAFF. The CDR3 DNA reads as TGCAGTGCTAGAGATGCGGTGGGGGGGCCCGTGAACACTGAAGCTTTCTTT.

The CDR3 loop reads CASSFRRAETNQETQYF. The DNA for the CDR3 is TGCGCCAGCAGCTTCAGAAGGGCCGAGACAAACCAAGAGACCCAGTACTTC. The chain has TRBV5-1 and TRBJ2-5; D unclear. Looked up from germline, CDR1 is SGHRS and CDR2 is YFSETQ. Trimming left V 2 bases short and J 0 bases short, with 17 bases between. The CDR3 consists of 17 residues.

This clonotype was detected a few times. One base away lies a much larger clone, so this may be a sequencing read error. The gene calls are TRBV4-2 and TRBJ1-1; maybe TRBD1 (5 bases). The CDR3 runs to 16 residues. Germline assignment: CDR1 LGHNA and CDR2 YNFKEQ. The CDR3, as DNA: TGTGCCAGCGGCCAAGATCGGGGCAGGGCGAACACTGAAGCTTTCTTT. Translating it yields CASGQDRGRANTEAFF.

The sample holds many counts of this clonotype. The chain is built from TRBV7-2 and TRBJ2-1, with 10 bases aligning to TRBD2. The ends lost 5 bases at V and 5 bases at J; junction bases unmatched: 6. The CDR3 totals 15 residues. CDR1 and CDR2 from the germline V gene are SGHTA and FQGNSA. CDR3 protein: CASSLLAGPNNEQFF. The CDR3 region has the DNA TGTGCCAGCAGCCTACTAGCGGGGCCTAACAATGAGCAGTTCTTC.

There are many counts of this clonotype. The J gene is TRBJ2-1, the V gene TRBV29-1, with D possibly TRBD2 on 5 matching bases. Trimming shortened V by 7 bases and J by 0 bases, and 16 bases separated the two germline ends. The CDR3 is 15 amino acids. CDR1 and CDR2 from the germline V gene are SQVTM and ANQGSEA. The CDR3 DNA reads TGCAGCGCCCCCTGGGAAGGGAGCTCCTACAATGAGCAGTTCTTC. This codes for CSAPWEGSSYNEQFF.

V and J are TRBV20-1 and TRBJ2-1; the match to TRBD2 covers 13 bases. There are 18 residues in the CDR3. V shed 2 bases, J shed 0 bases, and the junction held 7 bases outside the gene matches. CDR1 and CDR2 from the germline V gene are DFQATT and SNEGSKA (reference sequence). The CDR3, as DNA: TGCAGTGCTAGACGGACTAGCGGGAGAGGAAGCTCCTACAATGAGCAGTTCTTC. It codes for CSARRTSGRGSSYNEQFF.

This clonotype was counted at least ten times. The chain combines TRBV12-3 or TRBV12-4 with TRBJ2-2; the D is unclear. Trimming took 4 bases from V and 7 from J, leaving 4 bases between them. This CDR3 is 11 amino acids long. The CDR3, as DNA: TGTGCCAGCAGTTCCTTCGGGGAGCTGTTTTTT. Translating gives CASSSFGELFF.

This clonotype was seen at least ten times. For the CDR3, the DNA is TGTGCCTGGGGGAGGGGGCCAGATACGCAGTATTTT. This encodes CAWGRGPDTQYF. The chain couples TRBV30 to TRBJ2-3; D might be TRBD1 or TRBD2, each matching 7 bases. V was trimmed by 5 bases and J by 4 bases, leaving 10 bases between them. This CDR3 has 12 residues. Germline assignment: CDR1 GTSNPN and CDR2 SVGIG (reference sequence).

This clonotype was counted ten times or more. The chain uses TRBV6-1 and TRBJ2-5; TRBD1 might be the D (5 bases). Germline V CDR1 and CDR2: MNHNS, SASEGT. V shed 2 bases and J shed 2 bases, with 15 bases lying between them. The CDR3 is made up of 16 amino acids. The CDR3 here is CASSELGRGKQETQYF. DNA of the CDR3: TGTGCCAGCAGTGAATTGGGTAGGGGAAAACAAGAGACCCAGTACTTC.

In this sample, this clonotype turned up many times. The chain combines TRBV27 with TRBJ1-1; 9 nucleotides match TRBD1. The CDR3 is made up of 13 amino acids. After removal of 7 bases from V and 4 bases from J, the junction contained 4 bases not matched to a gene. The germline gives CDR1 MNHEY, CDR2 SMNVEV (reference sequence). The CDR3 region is CASKLQGATEAFF. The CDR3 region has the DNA TGTGCCAGCAAACTACAGGGGGCCACTGAAGCTTTCTTT.

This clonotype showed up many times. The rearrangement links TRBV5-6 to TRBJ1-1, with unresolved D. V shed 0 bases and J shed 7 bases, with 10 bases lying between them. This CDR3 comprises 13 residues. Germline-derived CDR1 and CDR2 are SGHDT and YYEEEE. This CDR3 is CASSLGPNGEAFF. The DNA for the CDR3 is TGTGCCAGCAGCTTGGGGCCCAATGGTGAAGCTTTCTTT.

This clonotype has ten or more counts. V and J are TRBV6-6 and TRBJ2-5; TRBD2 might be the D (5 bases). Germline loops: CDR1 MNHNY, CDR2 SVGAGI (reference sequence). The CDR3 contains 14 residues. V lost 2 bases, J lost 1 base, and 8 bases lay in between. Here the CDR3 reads CASSYEGIQETQYF. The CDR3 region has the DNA TGTGCCAGCAGTTACGAGGGAATCCAAGAGACCCAGTACTTC.

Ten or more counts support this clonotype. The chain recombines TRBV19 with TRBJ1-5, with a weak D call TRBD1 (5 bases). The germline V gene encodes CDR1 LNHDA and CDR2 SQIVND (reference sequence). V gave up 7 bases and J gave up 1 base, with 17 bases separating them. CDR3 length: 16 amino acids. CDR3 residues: CASTLIWGFSNQPQHF. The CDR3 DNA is TGTGCCAGTACCCTCATATGGGGGTTCAGCAATCAGCCCCAGCATTTT.

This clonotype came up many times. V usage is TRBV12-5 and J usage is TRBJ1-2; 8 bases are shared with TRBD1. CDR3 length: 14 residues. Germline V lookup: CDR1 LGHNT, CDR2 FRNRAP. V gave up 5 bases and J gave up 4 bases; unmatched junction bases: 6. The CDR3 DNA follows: TGTGCTAGTGGTGCCGGACAGGGCATCTATGGCTACACCTTC. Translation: CASGAGQGIYGYTF.

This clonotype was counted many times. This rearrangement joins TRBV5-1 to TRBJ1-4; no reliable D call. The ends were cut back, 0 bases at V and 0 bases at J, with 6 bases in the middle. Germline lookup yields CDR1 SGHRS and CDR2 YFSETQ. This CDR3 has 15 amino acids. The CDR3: CASSLGPSTNEKLFF. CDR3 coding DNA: TGCGCCAGCAGCTTGGGGCCTTCAACTAATGAAAAACTGTTTTTT.

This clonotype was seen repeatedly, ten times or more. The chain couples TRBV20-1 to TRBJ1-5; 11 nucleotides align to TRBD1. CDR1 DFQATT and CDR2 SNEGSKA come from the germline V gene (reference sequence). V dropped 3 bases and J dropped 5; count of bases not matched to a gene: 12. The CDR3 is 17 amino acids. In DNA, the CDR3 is TGCAGTGCTAGCGGGACAGGGGGATTGGCAAGTGATCAGCCCCAGCATTTT. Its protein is CSASGTGGLASDQPQHF.

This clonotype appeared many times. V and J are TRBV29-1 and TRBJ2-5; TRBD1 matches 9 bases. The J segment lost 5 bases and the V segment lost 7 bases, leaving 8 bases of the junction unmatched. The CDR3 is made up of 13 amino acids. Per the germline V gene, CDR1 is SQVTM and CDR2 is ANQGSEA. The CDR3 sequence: CSAPGQGWETQYF. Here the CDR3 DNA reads TGCAGCGCCCCGGGACAGGGTTGGGAGACCCAGTACTTC.

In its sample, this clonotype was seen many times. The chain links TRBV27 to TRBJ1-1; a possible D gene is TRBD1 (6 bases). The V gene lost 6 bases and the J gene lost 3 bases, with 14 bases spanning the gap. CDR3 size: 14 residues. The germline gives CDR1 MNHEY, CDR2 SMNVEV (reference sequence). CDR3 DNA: TGTGCCAGCAGCAGCAGGGGTCGGGACACTGAAGCTTTCTTT. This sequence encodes CASSSRGRDTEAFF.

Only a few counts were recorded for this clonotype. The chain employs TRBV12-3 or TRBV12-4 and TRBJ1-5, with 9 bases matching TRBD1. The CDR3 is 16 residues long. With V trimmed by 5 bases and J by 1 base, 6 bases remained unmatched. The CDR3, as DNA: TGTGCCAGCAGTCTCCTAGGGACAGGGAGCAATCAGCCCCAGCATTTT. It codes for CASSLLGTGSNQPQHF.

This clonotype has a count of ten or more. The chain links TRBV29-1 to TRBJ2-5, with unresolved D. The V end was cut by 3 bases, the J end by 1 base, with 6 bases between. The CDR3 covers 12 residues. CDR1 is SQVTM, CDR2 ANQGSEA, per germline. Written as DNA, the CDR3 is TGCAGCGTTGACCGGATCCAAGAGACCCAGTACTTC. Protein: CSVDRIQETQYF.

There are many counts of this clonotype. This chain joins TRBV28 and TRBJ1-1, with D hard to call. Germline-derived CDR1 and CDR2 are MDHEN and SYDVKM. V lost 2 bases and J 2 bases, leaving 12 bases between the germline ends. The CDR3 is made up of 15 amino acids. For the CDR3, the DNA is TGTGCCAGCAGTTTACCTACGACCGGAAACACTGAAGCTTTCTTT. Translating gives CASSLPTTGNTEAFF. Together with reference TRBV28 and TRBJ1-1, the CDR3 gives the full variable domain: DVKVTQSSRYLVKRTGEKVFLECVQDMDHENMFWYRQDPGLGLRLIYFSYDVKMKEKGDIPEGYSVSREKKERFSLILESASTNQTSMYLCASSLPTTGNTEAFFGQGTRLTVV.

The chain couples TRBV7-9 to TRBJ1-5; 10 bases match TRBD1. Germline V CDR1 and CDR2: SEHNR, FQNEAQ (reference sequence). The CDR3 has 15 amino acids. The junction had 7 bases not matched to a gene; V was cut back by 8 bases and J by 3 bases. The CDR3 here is CASPGTGAPNQPQHF. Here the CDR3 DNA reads TGTGCCAGCCCCGGGACAGGGGCTCCCAATCAGCCCCAGCATTTT.

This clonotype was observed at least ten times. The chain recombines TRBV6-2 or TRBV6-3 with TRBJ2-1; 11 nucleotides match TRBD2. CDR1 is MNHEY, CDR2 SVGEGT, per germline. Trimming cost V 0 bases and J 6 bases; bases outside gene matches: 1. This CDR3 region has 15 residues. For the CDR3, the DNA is TGTGCCAGCAGTTACTCTAGCGGGGGGGCCAATGAGCAGTTCTTC. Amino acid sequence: CASSYSSGGANEQFF.

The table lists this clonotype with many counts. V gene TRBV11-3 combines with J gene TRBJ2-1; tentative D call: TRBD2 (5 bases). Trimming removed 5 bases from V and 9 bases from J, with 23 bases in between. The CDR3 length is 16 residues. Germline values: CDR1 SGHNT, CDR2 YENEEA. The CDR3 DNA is TGTGCCAGCAGCGCGCAGGACTCCCCCACTACGCCTGAGCAGTTCTTC. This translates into CASSAQDSPTTPEQFF.